This T cell receptor beta chain emerged from a study of control samples from healthy donors and cancer patients. The data were produced by immunoSEQ multiplex PCR, yet TCRdb's version contains in-frame clones alone and is incomplete. In the table there are 170,000 or so clones, just under 95% of which are singletons. The V and J ends lost 6 bases and 7 bases, in that order; junction bases with no gene match: 9. CDR3 length equals 15 residues. Germline CDR1 is SNHLY and CDR2 is FYNNEI. Sequences were obtained from blood. The origin of this receptor is a man aged 18 to 35 in good health. This chain connects TRBV2 to TRBJ1-6; 7 nucleotides align to TRBD1. Here the CDR3 DNA reads TGTGCCAGCAGACCGGGACAGTCCGTAAATTCACCCCTCCACTTT. Translated, it gives CASRPGQSVNSPLHF.